This TCR beta chain is from a study of cytomegalovirus exposure and HLA in healthy donors (dated 2017 in TCRdb). With respect to the entire study: According to a later analysis, the approximately 120 validation repertoires were produced on the same platform as the roughly 600 repertoires of the first cohort. The study was designed to test whether signatures of past pathogen exposure could be identified by cataloging public T cell receptors. Besides the first cohort of 666 subjects, a separate validation cohort made up of 120 or so different subjects was used. The study combined high-throughput TCR immunosequencing, statistical association of individual TCRs with disease status, and machine learning to predict cytomegalovirus infection status. Beyond this particular receptor, the publication reports: It was suggested by the authors that the approach could potentially be generalized to other disease states and immunological phenotypes. Three of the identified cytomegalovirus-associated TCR beta chains were confirmed in vitro to be specific for cytomegalovirus antigens. A later analysis found that TCRs clustered in the first cohort also tended to co-occur in the roughly 120 validation repertoires, with 94% of cluster scores above 0. The classifier was reported to diagnose cytomegalovirus status with high specificity and sensitivity in both the original and validation cohorts. All 120 or so repertoires were used to score co-occurrence in the validation cohort in a later analysis, because that analysis had no HLA typing for the cohort. The study gave a list of 150 to 200 TCR beta chains associated with cytomegalovirus. Most TCR sequences were seen in very few donors, while some public TCRs were found in many individuals.

CDR1 and CDR2, looked up from the germline V gene, are SGHRS and YFSETQ. The V and J ends are trimmed by 1 base and 2 bases, leaving 9 bases between them. Counted from cysteine to phenylalanine, this CDR3 has 14 amino acids. Only the CDR3 portion is preserved as DNA: 42 bases, with reading frame beginning at the first base. On this clone itself: Its antigen is unknown. The input lacks base qualities; no much larger clone sits a single base away.

Donors formed part of the validation cohort, which comprised 120 subjects and was distinct from the first cohort of roughly 600 subjects. The library was generated by the immunoSEQ multiplex PCR assay. Regarding the original processing steps: To diagnose cytomegalovirus status from the catalog of TCR beta chain sequences, a statistical classification framework was built. This is the immuneACCESS table as TCRdb keeps it, with only in-frame sequences that have V and J called. A part of the clones is gone; compared with another copy, unresolved V genes explain less than half, and the rest is unexplained. V, J and clone size are those of that table, while D and trimming were read from the DNA. This sample has 220,000 or so clones in its table, and 80% to 85% of those were observed once. The ten largest clones represent roughly an eighth of the sample.

Material: PBMCs. The rearranged segments are TRBV5-1 and TRBJ2-5; the D gene may be TRBD1 or TRBD2, since each aligns over 5 bases. This clonotype was sampled from a woman between 25 and 40 years old in good health and CMV-seropositive. The CDR3 protein sequence reads: CASSLTGPQETQYF. At the DNA level, the sequence is TGCGCCAGCAGCTTGACGGGACCTCAAGAGACCCAGTACTTC.